This T cell receptor beta chain was observed in a study of cytomegalovirus exposure and HLA in healthy donors (dated by TCRdb to 2015 to 2018). A note on the overall study: In an earlier analysis of 550 to 750 of the donors, about 270 Gb of sequence data and approximately 120 million unique TCR beta sequences from about 179 million T cells were reported. Roughly 320 gigabases of sequencing data and 91 million or so unique TCR sequences made up an early release that covered over 550 HLA-typed donors. The genetic ancestry cluster associated with self-reported Caucasian donors included around four fifths of the 398 genotyped donors. The study was designed to test whether signatures of past pathogen exposure could be identified by cataloging public T cell receptors. The T cell repertoires of 666 subjects were profiled by immunosequencing and related to cytomegalovirus serostatus. Besides the first cohort of more than 650 subjects, a separate validation cohort made up of about 120 different subjects was used. To predict cytomegalovirus infection status, the study combined high-throughput TCR immunosequencing, statistical association of individual TCRs with disease status, and machine learning. A later analysis re-analyzed previously published TCR beta repertoires from hundreds of donors and added high-resolution HLA genotyping to study TCR occurrence patterns. Rather than drawing on any new phenotypic data, the later analysis identified candidate immune exposures from TCR beta sequences and the way those sequences occurred across donors. In an earlier analysis of roughly 580 of the donors, high-throughput TCR beta sequencing was used to judge whether each TCR beta V gene segment behaved as functional or pseudogenic. Donor age, sex, ethnicity and CMV serostatus were compiled together with the repertoire data. A later genetic analysis used genome-wide SNP genotypes for about three fifths of the 666 donors, treating that subset as a discovery cohort. Every discovery cohort repertoire had been produced on one sequencing platform. Both class I and class II loci were covered by HLA typing, at four-digit resolution. The number of typed donors differed by locus: roughly 629-640 for A, B, C, DRB1 and DQB1; 500 to 550 for DQA1; 606 for DPA1; and some 430 for DPB1. Roughly five DR-DQ haplotypes were handled as single units for association and clustering, since linkage in the cohort was strong. On average, over 200,000 unique TCR beta nucleotide sequences were sequenced per donor among 398 genotyped donors of the cohort, with roughly 18% of those sequences being non-productive.

Library preparation used the immunoSEQ multiplex PCR assay. For the multiplex PCR, a mixture combining 60 forward primers for TCR Vbeta segments and 13 reverse primers for TCR Jbeta segments was used. Amplification of the CDR3 region of rearranged TCR beta genes was performed with a multiplex PCR assay on genomic DNA. The Illumina HiSeq System was used to sequence the amplified TCR beta libraries as 87-base-pair reads. On the authors' methods: A later analysis counted tens of millions of unique TCR beta chains across the 600 to 850 repertoires, and 10 million to 12 million of these chains were shared by at least two donors. A nearest-neighbor algorithm error-corrected the raw reads and collapsed the reads into unique sequences, merging closely related sequences to remove PCR and sequencing errors. To assign V, D and J gene segments, CDR3 sequences were aligned to IMGT reference sequences. For a sequence to be retained, at least a six-nucleotide match to both a V gene segment and a J gene segment was required. Rearrangements were called productive when the CDR3 lacked stop codons and stayed in frame with V and J; all others were non-productive. Following IMGT convention, CDR3 was defined as the stretch from the second conserved V-encoded cysteine up to the conserved J-encoded phenylalanine. In an earlier analysis of 587 of the donors, sequences lacking an unambiguous match to a single V gene segment were excluded. In an earlier analysis of 587 of the donors, V segments were called functional above 56.7% productive rearrangements and were called segregating when the between-donor standard deviation exceeded 5%. A statistical classification framework was developed to diagnose cytomegalovirus status using the catalog of TCR beta chain sequences. A later analysis assigned V and J genes by comparing TCR nucleotide sequences with IMGT/GENE-DB human TR gene sequences. A later analysis assigned CDR3 sequences and most-parsimonious VDJ recombination scenarios with the TCRdist pipeline. In a later analysis, each TCR beta chain was defined by its CDR3 amino acid sequence together with its V-gene family, and reads without a unique V-gene family were excluded. In a later analysis, approximately 640 highly shared, low-generation-probability nucleotide sequences were removed to address suspected cross-contamination and a sequencing artifact. In a later analysis, a clonal expansion index for each public chain was calculated from normalized within-repertoire ranks of inferred template counts. Generation probabilities in a later analysis came from a VDJ recombination model fitted to out-of-frame rearrangements, and those results were checked against IGoR. In a later analysis, hypergeometric tests were used to score TCR-TCR, TCR-HLA and TCR-CMV co-occurrence, with a repertoire-size bias correction applied to TCR pairs. A later analysis estimated false discovery rates by permuting HLA or CMV assignments 20 times. A later analysis grouped co-occurring TCRs with DBSCAN, adding TCRdist sequence similarity when clustering within HLA-allele-positive subsets. For co-occurrence clustering, repertoires with fewer than 30,000 or more than 120,000 public chains were excluded, along with roughly 5 repertoires with anomalous nucleotide sharing. TCRdb holds this immuneACCESS table with in-frame rearrangements only. Some clones are missing; in checked studies, unresolved V genes explain under half, and the rest has no known cause. V and J calls and clone size are those listed in that table; D and trimming were worked out from the DNA. The sample yields 120,000 to 150,000 clones; 75% to 85% were counted once. The ten largest make up around 5.9% of the sample.

The cohort consisted of 600 to 750 healthy bone marrow donors. All cohort members were sampled while nominally healthy, although unrecorded immune exposures were likely present. The donor tested CMV seropositive and was one of the 289 seropositive cohort members. Every donor gave a peripheral blood sample, and the peripheral blood mononuclear cells from that sample were used for TCR beta sequencing. The Qiagen DNeasy Blood Extraction Kit was used to extract genomic DNA from the blood cell samples. The germline V gene (reference sequence) yields MNHNY for CDR1 and SVGAGI for CDR2. Including cysteine and phenylalanine, the CDR3 has 15 amino acids. The CDR3 DNA has 45 bases and is translated from base 1. V drops 0 bases and J drops 1 base, leaving 8 bases in between. Note on this clone: The clone's antigen remains unknown. Per-base qualities were not stored, and no clone one base away is much larger.

General conclusions and limits of the study: According to a later analysis, parvovirus B19, influenza, CMV and Epstein-Barr virus appeared linked to several top co-occurrence clusters. The authors suggested that the approach could potentially be generalized to other disease states and immunological phenotypes. Over 15 rarely observed V segments, including chromosome 9 orphons, were excluded from the earlier analysis of about 610 of the donors because counts were too low. Cytomegalovirus status was reported to be diagnosed by the classifier with high specificity and sensitivity in both the original and validation cohorts. In a later analysis, 16,951 TCR beta sequences were associated with specific HLA alleles at a false discovery rate of 0.05. In a later genetic analysis, a missense DCLRE1C variant was associated with V-gene and J-gene trimming of TCR beta chains, and the association was replicated in an independent cohort. Broadly in line with IMGT annotations, most TCR beta V segments showed up in productive rearrangements about 90% or about 30% of the time in an earlier analysis of approximately 640 of the donors. A further reported finding was that TCR beta sequences accurately predicted the HLA-A and HLA-B alleles for most subjects in the first cohort. According to a later genetic analysis, donors in an Asian-associated ancestry cluster had fewer N-insertions in productive TCRs than the approximately 610-donor mean. The presence/absence analyses assumed that sequencing depth was roughly uniform across donors, and that assumption may not be true. Because HLA typing was unavailable for some donors at each locus, only the typed subset was used in association tests. While some public TCRs were present in many individuals, most TCR sequences turned up only very rarely across donors. In this cohort, only TCR beta chains were sequenced, and detectable features were limited by the absence of alpha or paired-chain data. The only immune exposure information available for the cohort was CMV serostatus. Assigning TCR associations to individual alleles was difficult when HLA alleles, especially DR and DQ, strongly co-occurred. Compared with equally common non-associated chains, HLA-associated TCR beta chains in a later analysis were more clonally expanded and had lower generation probabilities. A few of the identified cytomegalovirus-associated TCR beta chains were confirmed in vitro to be specific for cytomegalovirus antigens. The study gave a list of some 150 TCR beta chains associated with cytomegalovirus. According to a later analysis, most CMV-associated TCR beta chains appeared to be HLA-restricted, and the HLA associations seemed to be driven largely by CMV exposure. Correlated functional status among segregating V segments might reflect linkage disequilibrium, but an unknown experimental factor could not be ruled out. The sequencing pipeline was judged likely to have produced a cluster of highly shared sequence variants as a technical artifact. Because the 87-base-pair reads could not distinguish some IMGT-functional V segments, including TRBV6-2 and TRBV6-3, those segments were excluded. In a later analysis, TCR association rates were found to vary across HLA loci, with the most associated TCRs seen for DRB1 alleles and the fewest for HLA-C alleles.

Sequencing used PBMCs. The chain is made from TRBV6-6 and TRBJ2-3, with no confidently assigned D gene. This sequence originates from a middle-aged woman in good health and CMV-seropositive. Read as DNA, the sequence is TGTGCCAGCAGTTACTCAGACGGAGGCACAGATACGCAGTATTTT. Translation gives CASSYSDGGTDTQYF.